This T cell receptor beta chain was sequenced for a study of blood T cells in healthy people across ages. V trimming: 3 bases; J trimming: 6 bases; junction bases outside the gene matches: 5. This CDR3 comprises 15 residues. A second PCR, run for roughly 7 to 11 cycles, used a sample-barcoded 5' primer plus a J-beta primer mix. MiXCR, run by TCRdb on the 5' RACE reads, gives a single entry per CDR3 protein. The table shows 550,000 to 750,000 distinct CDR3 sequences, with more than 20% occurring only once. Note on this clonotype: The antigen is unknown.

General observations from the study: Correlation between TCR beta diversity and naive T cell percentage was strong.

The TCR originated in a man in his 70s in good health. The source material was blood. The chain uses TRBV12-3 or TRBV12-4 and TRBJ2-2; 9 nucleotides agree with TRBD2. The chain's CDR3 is CASSFLAGAAGELFF. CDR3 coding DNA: TGTGCCAGCAGTTTCTTAGCGGGAGCCGCCGGGGAGCTGTTTTTT.